The subject of this entry is one T cell receptor (beta chain). With a duration under 2 months, the hyperthyroidism was newly diagnosed in patients aged 18 to 65. Amplified regions were TCR beta CDR3 sequences from RNA transcripts. First-round RT-PCR with HTBI primers amplified the TCR CDR3 region. MiXCR, run by TCRdb on the multiplex PCR reads, gives a single entry per CDR3 protein. The table shows roughly 110,000 distinct CDR3 sequences, with more than 15% occurring only once. This entry is derived from a study of T cells in Graves' hyperthyroidism and ophthalmopathy. CDR1 is LGHDT and CDR2 is YNNKEL in the germline V gene (reference sequence). The CDR3 sequence is 13 residues long. V was shortened by 3 bases and J by 3 bases, with 6 bases between the two germline ends.

The sample comprised blood. The TCR sequence derives from a woman between 50 and 59 years old with Graves' hyperthyroidism. This chain connects TRBV3-1 to TRBJ1-5; D remains ambiguous. The CDR3 region has the DNA TGTGCCAGCAGCCAGGAATACAATCAGCCCCAGCATTTT. Translation gives CASSQEYNQPQHF.